One and the same sample provided the 26 T cell receptor beta chains below, sequenced in a study of blood T cell repertoires in COVID-19. Profiling relied on immunoSEQ multiplex PCR, and the TCRdb table lists in-frame clones only, not all of them. Here the sample spans approximately 50,000 clones, 82% being singletons. The sample comprised peripheral blood. The receptors were sampled from a man older than 75 with COVID-19, enrolled during active disease.

This clone was detected a few times. The chain uses TRBV10-2 and TRBJ1-2; 10 nucleotides line up with TRBD1. The length of the CDR3 is 13 residues. The V gene's germline CDR1 is WSHSY and CDR2 SAAADI. Trimming at V came to 5 bases and at J to 8 bases, leaving 5 bases not matched to a gene. The CDR3 reads CASSRDRGKGYTF. The CDR3, as DNA: TGCGCCAGCAGTCGGGACAGGGGTAAAGGCTACACCTTC.

This clone has more than one count but fewer than ten. This chain connects TRBV5-1 to TRBJ1-4, with D possibly matching TRBD1 (5 bases). V was clipped by 0 bases and J by 3 bases, with 9 bases between them. Per germline, CDR1 SGHRS and CDR2 YFSETQ. The CDR3 has 15 amino acids. The DNA of the CDR3 is TGCGCCAGCAGCTTGGCACAGGCCCCTAATGAAAAACTGTTTTTT. This sequence encodes CASSLAQAPNEKLFF.

The genes are TRBV10-1 and TRBJ2-1; 11 nucleotides agree with TRBD2. Trimming cost V 5 bases and J 2 bases; bases outside gene matches: 5. This CDR3 contains 16 residues. CDR1 is WNHNN, CDR2 SYGVQD, per germline (reference sequence). The CDR3 reads CASSPTSGGTYNEQFF. CDR3 in DNA: TGCGCCAGCAGTCCTACTAGCGGGGGTACCTACAATGAGCAGTTCTTC.

This clone appeared once. The CDR3 spells CASSLWGGQETQYF. Here the CDR3 DNA reads TGTGCCAGCAGTTTATGGGGCGGCCAAGAGACCCAGTACTTC. The genes are TRBV27 and TRBJ2-5; possibly TRBD1 for D (5 bases). V was shortened by 1 base and J by 1 base, with 7 bases between the two germline ends. The CDR3 has 14 residues. The germline V gene encodes CDR1 MNHEY and CDR2 SMNVEV (reference sequence).

The chain recombines TRBV6-4 with TRBJ1-4, with D tentatively TRBD1 (5 bases). The CDR3 has 15 residues. V gave up 0 bases and J gave up 10 bases, with 15 bases separating them. Germline lookup yields CDR1 MRHNA and CDR2 SNTAGT. The CDR3 sequence is CASSDSTRGRGKLFF. The CDR3 nucleotides are TGTGCCAGCAGTGACTCGACCCGGGGGAGAGGAAAACTGTTTTTT.

V usage is TRBV7-2 and J usage is TRBJ2-5, with 10 bases lining up with TRBD2. The CDR3 runs to 15 residues. The germline CDR1 and CDR2 sequences are SGHTA and FQGNSA. J was trimmed by 5 bases and V by 7 bases; bases with no gene match: 10. CDR3 residues: CASIDSSGSGETQYF. The DNA of the CDR3 is TGTGCCAGCATCGACTCTAGCGGGAGTGGGGAGACCCAGTACTTC.

This clone came up a few times. V usage is TRBV6-5 and J usage is TRBJ1-1; a possible D gene is TRBD1 (5 bases). V lost 7 bases, J lost 3 bases, and 18 bases lay in between. The germline gives CDR1 MNHEY, CDR2 SVGAGI. This CDR3 contains 15 residues. The chain's CDR3 is CASILGAMGDTEAFF. The CDR3 DNA reads TGTGCCAGCATTTTAGGGGCCATGGGCGACACTGAAGCTTTCTTT.

In its sample, this clone was seen a few times. The rearrangement links TRBV4-1 to TRBJ1-4, with D hard to call. The V gene's germline CDR1 is MGHRA and CDR2 YSYEKL. The CDR3 totals 15 residues. Trimming took off 2 bases at V and 0 bases at J, with 7 bases between the two ends. The CDR3: CASSQSETTNEKLFF. The CDR3 bases are TGCGCCAGCAGCCAATCCGAGACAACTAATGAAAAACTGTTTTTT.

The chain links TRBV19 to TRBJ1-1; D not certain. Germline values: CDR1 LNHDA, CDR2 SQIVND (reference sequence). This CDR3 is 14 amino acids long. Trimming stripped 3 bases from V and 1 base from J, with 9 bases between. The CDR3 sequence: CASSMGRSNTEAFF. In nucleotides, the CDR3 is TGTGCCAGTAGTATGGGCAGATCGAACACTGAAGCTTTCTTT.

The rearrangement links TRBV5-6 to TRBJ1-1; D is ambiguous. V lost 0 bases and J 1 base, leaving 10 bases between the germline ends. This CDR3 is built from 15 residues. The germline gives CDR1 SGHDT, CDR2 YYEEEE. The CDR3 is CASSLGGGANTEAFF. Written as DNA, the CDR3 is TGTGCCAGCAGCTTGGGAGGAGGAGCGAACACTGAAGCTTTCTTT.

The rearrangement uses TRBV28 and TRBJ1-2; TRBD1 matches at 8 bases. The CDR3 contains 14 residues. CDR1 is MDHEN, CDR2 SYDVKM, per germline. V gave up 2 bases and J gave up 3 bases; unmatched junction bases: 2. The CDR3 DNA reads as TGTGCCAGCAGTTTAACAGGGGGGCACTATGGCTACACCTTC. Translation: CASSLTGGHYGYTF.

The chain's CDR3 is CASSRRGTYNEQFF. The CDR3 coding sequence is TGTGCCAGCAGCCGGCGGGGGACCTACAATGAGCAGTTCTTC. The genes are TRBV27 and TRBJ2-1, with 7 bases aligning to TRBD2. The germline gives CDR1 MNHEY, CDR2 SMNVEV (reference sequence). The CDR3 has 14 residues. With 6 bases clipped from V and 2 bases from J, the junction kept 4 bases outside the gene matches.

V gene TRBV27 combines with J gene TRBJ2-2, with a weak D call TRBD2 (6 bases). This CDR3 region has 14 residues. Looked up from germline, CDR1 is MNHEY and CDR2 is SMNVEV (reference sequence). V lost 0 bases and J 11 bases, leaving 13 bases between the germline ends. The CDR3 sequence is CASSLSPDGRELFF. CDR3 coding DNA: TGTGCCAGCAGTTTATCCCCGGACGGGAGAGAGCTGTTTTTT.

This chain connects TRBV19 to TRBJ1-2; the D is unclear. This CDR3 is 13 amino acids long. V lost 9 bases and J lost 4, with 15 bases in between. Germline-derived CDR1 and CDR2 are LNHDA and SQIVND (reference sequence). Here the CDR3 DNA reads TGTGCCAGCGCCCCCGAGGGAAGCTATGGCTACACCTTC. Translated: CASAPEGSYGYTF.

CDR3 in amino acids: CAWSEGGDYGYTF. Here the CDR3 DNA reads TGTGCCTGGAGTGAAGGGGGGGACTATGGCTACACCTTC. This sequence joins TRBV30 and TRBJ1-2; perhaps TRBD1 as D (6 bases). Trimming pared 1 base from V and 3 bases from J, leaving 9 bases between. The CDR3 covers 13 residues. Germline CDR1 reads GTSNPN; CDR2 reads SVGIG (reference sequence).

This clone came up a few times. This chain connects TRBV19 to TRBJ1-2; D call uncertain. Germline assignment: CDR1 LNHDA and CDR2 SQIVND (reference sequence). With 2 bases removed from V and 4 bases from J, the gap between germline ends came to 14 bases. There are 15 residues in the CDR3. CDR3 DNA: TGTGCCAGTAGTATAAGGGAGGCCCGGGGCTATGGCTACACCTTC. This translates into CASSIREARGYGYTF.

Comment on this clone: A junction end diverges from the germline sequence, so it may reflect a read error. V gene TRBV11-2 combines with J gene TRBJ1-6; possible D gene TRBD1, 6 bases. CDR1 is SGHAT, CDR2 FQNNGV, per germline. The CDR3 has 15 amino acids. The CDR3 spells CTSSFKTGRGSPLHF. Here the CDR3 DNA reads TGTACCAGCAGCTTCAAGACAGGTAGGGGATCACCCCTCCACTTT.

The chain couples TRBV12-5 to TRBJ2-1, with D possibly matching TRBD1 (5 bases). The CDR3 consists of 14 residues. Between the trimmed V and J ends, which lost 7 bases and 6 bases, there was a span of 16 bases. Germline V lookup: CDR1 LGHNT, CDR2 FRNRAP. The CDR3 loop is CASALGQAGNEQFF. CDR3 DNA: TGTGCTAGTGCTCTGGGGCAGGCTGGCAATGAGCAGTTCTTC.

The genes are TRBV5-6 and TRBJ2-7; 10 nucleotides match TRBD1. The CDR3 sequence is 14 residues long. Germline V gene data show CDR1 as SGHDT and CDR2 as YYEEEE. V gave up 5 bases and J gave up 2 bases; unmatched junction bases: 4. Here the CDR3 DNA reads TGTGCCAGCAGTAGGACAGGGGGACCCTACGAGCAGTACTTC. This encodes CASSRTGGPYEQYF.

The rearrangement links TRBV15 to TRBJ1-6, with TRBD1 as a possible D gene (6 bases). Germline V gene sequence: CDR1 LNHNV, CDR2 YYDKDF (reference sequence). This CDR3 is 13 amino acids long. With 0 bases removed from V and 10 bases from J, the gap between germline ends came to 7 bases. This CDR3 reads CATSRDRGSPLHF. For the CDR3, the DNA is TGTGCCACCAGCAGAGACAGGGGCTCACCCCTCCACTTT. The whole variable domain, filled in from reference TRBV15 and TRBJ1-6, reads DAMVIQNPRYQVTQFGKPVTLSCSQTLNHNVMYWYQQKSSQAPKLLFHYYDKDFNNEADTPDNFQSRRPNTSFCFLDIRSPGLGDTAMYLCATSRDRGSPLHFGNGTRLTVT.

The J gene is TRBJ2-3, the V gene TRBV24-1, with D perhaps matching TRBD2 (6 bases). Germline CDR1 is KGHDR and CDR2 is SFDVKD. The CDR3 is 14 amino acids. V lost 12 bases and J 2 bases, leaving 17 bases between the germline ends. The CDR3 sequence: CAAGQTGDTDTQYF. The CDR3 DNA reads as TGTGCCGCAGGTCAGACGGGGGACACAGATACGCAGTATTTT.

V is TRBV6-1 and J is TRBJ2-1, with D possibly TRBD1 on 5 matching bases. Trimming took off 2 bases at V and 6 bases at J, with 20 bases between the two ends. Germline V gene data show CDR1 as MNHNS and CDR2 as SASEGT. The CDR3 covers 17 residues. CDR3 nucleotide sequence: TGTGCCAGCAGTGAACCTCCCAGGGTTTTAGGGATCAATGAGCAGTTCTTC. It translates to CASSEPPRVLGINEQFF.

The chain uses TRBV5-6 and TRBJ1-1, with TRBD1 matching over 7 bases. The CDR3 runs 15 residues. Looked up from germline, CDR1 is SGHDT and CDR2 is YYEEEE. V gave up 6 bases and J gave up 5 bases; unmatched junction bases: 13. The CDR3 loop reads CASNFEGRGWTEAFF. The CDR3 nucleotides are TGTGCCAGCAACTTTGAGGGCAGGGGGTGGACTGAAGCTTTCTTT.

Only a few counts were recorded for this clone. The chain uses TRBV19 and TRBJ1-1, with unresolved D. The CDR3 runs to 15 residues. Germline CDR1 is LNHDA and CDR2 is SQIVND (reference sequence). V was shortened by 7 bases and J by 2 bases, with 17 bases between the two germline ends. The CDR3 region has the DNA TGTGCCAGTACACGATTGTTTACGACAAACACTGAAGCTTTCTTT. Its translation: CASTRLFTTNTEAFF.

The chain links TRBV12-5 to TRBJ1-1; a weak D match, TRBD1 (5 bases). Trimming removed 6 bases at V and 4 bases at J, with 9 bases between. The CDR3 spans 12 residues. Germline CDR1 reads LGHNT; CDR2 reads FRNRAP. The CDR3 bases are TGTGCTAGTGGCGTGGACATCACTGAAGCTTTCTTT. It translates to CASGVDITEAFF.

The V and J genes are TRBV7-6 and TRBJ2-7; tentative D call: TRBD1 (5 bases). CDR1 and CDR2 (germline): SGHVS, FNYEAQ. The CDR3 extends over 17 amino acids. Deletions cut 5 bases from V and 4 bases from J, with 24 bases between. The CDR3 is CASSIRPQGTARYEQYF. In DNA form, the CDR3 reads TGTGCCAGCAGCATACGCCCCCAGGGAACGGCTCGTTACGAGCAGTACTTC.